The clone carrying this TCR beta chain was seen many times. As yet, its antigen is unknown. Time point reported: newly diagnosed GD, antithyroid drugs for less than 3 months. RNA isolated from PBMCs was used to make the TCR library. Germline V gene sequence: CDR1 MNHEY, CDR2 SMNVEV (reference sequence). V was clipped by 3 bases and J by 1 base, with 6 bases between them. This CDR3 spans 13 amino acids. These data are taken from a study of regulatory T cells in long-lasting Graves disease. Arm-PCR of CDR3 regions and iRepertoire HTBI primers were used to build TCR beta libraries. Authors' methods: The samples included approximately 60 TRBV and some 14 TRBJ segments. TCRdb called the multiplex PCR reads again in MiXCR, with one record for every CDR3 protein. The V and J calls reflect TCRdb's pipeline rather than the authors' work. The table has more than 450,000 distinct CDR3 sequences, around 12% seen once.

Findings and limits, study-wide: Sample size, which was small, may have reduced accuracy.

This sample also appeared in a second study, on T cells in Graves' hyperthyroidism and ophthalmopathy.

The origin of this receptor is a woman in her twenties or thirties with Graves disease. The sequencing here drew on peripheral blood mononuclear cells (PBMCs), taken at new diagnosis, from a patient treated with antithyroid drugs. The chain uses TRBV27 and TRBJ1-1; D is unresolved. The CDR3 sequence: CASSLSWNTEAFF. For the CDR3, the DNA is TGTGCCAGCAGTTTGTCGTGGAACACTGAAGCTTTCTTT.